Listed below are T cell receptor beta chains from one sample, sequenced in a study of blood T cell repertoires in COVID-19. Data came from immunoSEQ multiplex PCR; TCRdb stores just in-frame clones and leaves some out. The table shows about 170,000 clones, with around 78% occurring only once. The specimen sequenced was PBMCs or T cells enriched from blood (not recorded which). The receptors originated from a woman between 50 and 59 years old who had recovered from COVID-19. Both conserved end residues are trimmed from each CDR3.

ASSRDNQETQY | TRBV7-3
ASSPMALANTGELF | TRBV18
ASRAGTVGELF | TRBV19
ASSLVGREKLF | TRBV7-8
ASSLDSGDRRYGYT | TRBV5-1
ASSSAVGEAGNTIY | TRBV9
ASSLDLASGELF | TRBV7-2
ASSPPSLPGNTIY | TRBV18
ASSPYGASGGVETQY | TRBV5-4
ASSQKRSSYNSPLH | TRBV14
ASNIDRGGPMNTEAF | TRBV5-1
SVGRLDTEAF | TRBV29-1
ASTGTSVYNEQF | TRBV5-1
ASSSDRTLSGNTIY | TRBV18
ATQGQGMGHEKLF | TRBV19
ASSLISQETQY | TRBV12-3/TRBV12-4
ASSGLEETQY | TRBV19
ASSVQGLLPKTGYT | TRBV19
ASSLGGGPGITNQPQH | TRBV7-9
ASSQATVNYGYT | TRBV4-2
ASSPDRNYGYT | TRBV18
ASSQGKGAQGQPQH | TRBV4-2
ASGSARGNEKLF | TRBV28
ATSDFYRGYGYT | TRBV24-1
ASSLGGSEKLF | TRBV7-9
ASTTAGMNTGELF | TRBV28
ATRGGQGYT | TRBV6-6
ASSAWTSGGPTDTQY | TRBV19
ASSVTSGGGNEQF | TRBV6-2/TRBV6-3
ASSFDRVKAKLF | TRBV27
ASSTNRDSSPLH | TRBV28
ASSPGQGGEKLF | TRBV5-1